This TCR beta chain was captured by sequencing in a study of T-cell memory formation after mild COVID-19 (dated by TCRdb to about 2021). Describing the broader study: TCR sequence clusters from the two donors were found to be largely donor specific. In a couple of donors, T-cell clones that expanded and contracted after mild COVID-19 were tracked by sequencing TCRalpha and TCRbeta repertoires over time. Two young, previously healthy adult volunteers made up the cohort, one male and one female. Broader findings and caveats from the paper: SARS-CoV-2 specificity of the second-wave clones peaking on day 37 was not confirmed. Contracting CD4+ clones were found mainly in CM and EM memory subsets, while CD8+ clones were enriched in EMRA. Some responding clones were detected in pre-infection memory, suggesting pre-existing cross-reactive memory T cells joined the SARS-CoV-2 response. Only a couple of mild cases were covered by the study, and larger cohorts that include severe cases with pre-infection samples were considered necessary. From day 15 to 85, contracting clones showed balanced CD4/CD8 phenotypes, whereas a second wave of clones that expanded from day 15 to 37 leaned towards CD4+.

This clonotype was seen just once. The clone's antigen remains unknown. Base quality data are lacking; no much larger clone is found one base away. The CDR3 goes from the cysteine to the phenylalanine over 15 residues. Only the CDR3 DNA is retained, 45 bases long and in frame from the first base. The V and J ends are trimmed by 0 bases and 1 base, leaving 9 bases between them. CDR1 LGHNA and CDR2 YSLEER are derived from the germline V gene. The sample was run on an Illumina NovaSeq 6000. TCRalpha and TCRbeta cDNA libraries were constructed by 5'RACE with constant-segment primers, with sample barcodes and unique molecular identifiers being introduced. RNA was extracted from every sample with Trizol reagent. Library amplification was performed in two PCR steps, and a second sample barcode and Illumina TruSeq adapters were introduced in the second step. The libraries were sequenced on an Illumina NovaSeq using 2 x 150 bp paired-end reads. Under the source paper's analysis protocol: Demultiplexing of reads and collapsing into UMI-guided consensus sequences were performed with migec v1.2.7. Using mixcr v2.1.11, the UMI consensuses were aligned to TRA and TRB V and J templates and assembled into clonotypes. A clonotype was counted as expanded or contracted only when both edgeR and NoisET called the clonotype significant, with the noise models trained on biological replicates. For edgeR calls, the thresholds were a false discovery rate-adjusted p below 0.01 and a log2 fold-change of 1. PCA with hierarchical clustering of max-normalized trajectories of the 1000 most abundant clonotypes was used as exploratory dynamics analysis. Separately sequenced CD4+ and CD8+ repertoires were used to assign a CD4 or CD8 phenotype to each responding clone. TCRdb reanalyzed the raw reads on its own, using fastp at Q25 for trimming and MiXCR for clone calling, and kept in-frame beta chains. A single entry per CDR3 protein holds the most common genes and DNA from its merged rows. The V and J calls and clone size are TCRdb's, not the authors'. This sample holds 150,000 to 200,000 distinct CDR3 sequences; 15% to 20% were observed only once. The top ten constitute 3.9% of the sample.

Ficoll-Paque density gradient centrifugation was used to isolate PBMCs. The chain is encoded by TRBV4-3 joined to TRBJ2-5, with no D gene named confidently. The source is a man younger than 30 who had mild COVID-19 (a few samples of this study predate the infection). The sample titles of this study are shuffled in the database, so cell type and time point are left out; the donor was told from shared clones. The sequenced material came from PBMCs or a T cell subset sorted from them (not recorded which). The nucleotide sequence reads TGCGCCAGCAGCCAAGACTGGCAGCGCCAAGAGACCCAGTACTTC. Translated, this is CASSQDWQRQETQYF.